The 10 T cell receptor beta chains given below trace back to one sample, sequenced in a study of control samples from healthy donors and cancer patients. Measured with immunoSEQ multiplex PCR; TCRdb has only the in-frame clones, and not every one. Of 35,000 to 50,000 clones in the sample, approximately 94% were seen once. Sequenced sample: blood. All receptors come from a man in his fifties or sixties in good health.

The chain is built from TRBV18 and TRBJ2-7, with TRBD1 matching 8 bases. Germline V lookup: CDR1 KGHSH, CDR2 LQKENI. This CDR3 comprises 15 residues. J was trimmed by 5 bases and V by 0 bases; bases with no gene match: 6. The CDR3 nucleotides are TGTGCCAGCTCACCACCGAGGGACAGGTCCAACGAGCAGTACTTC. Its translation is CASSPPRDRSNEQYF.

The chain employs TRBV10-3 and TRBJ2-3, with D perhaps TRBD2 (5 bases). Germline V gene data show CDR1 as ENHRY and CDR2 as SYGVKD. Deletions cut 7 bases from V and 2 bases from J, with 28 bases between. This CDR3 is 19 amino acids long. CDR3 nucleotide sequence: TGTGCCATCATCGGTGGGATGGGCGGGCGGACCCCCCCCACAGATACGCAGTATTTT. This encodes CAIIGGMGGRTPPTDTQYF.

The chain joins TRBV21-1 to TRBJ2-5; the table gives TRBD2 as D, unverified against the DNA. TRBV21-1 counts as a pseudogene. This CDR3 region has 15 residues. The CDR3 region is CDGGWSSGNSETQYF. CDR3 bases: TGTGATGGCGGGTGGTCTAGCGGGAATTCGGAGACCCAGTACTTC.

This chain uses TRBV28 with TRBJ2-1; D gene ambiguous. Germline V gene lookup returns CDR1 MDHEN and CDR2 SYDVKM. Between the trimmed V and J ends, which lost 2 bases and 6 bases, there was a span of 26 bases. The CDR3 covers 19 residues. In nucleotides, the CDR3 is TGTGCCAGCAGTTTACCCCTCGCAGGCCTGAACCTATGGACCAATGAGCAGTTCTTC. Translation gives CASSLPLAGLNLWTNEQFF.

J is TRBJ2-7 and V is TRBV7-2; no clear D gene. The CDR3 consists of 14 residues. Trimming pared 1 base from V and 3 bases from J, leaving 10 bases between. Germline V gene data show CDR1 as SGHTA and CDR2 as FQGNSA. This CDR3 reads CASSLGPTFYEQYF. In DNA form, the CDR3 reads TGTGCCAGCAGCTTAGGGCCCACGTTCTACGAGCAGTACTTC. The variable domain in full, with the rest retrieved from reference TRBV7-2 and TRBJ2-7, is GAGVSQSPSNKVTEKGKDVELRCDPISGHTALYWYRQSLGQGLEFLIYFQGNSAPDKSGLPSDRFSAERTGGSVSTLTIQRTQQEDSAVYLCASSLGPTFYEQYFGPGTRLTVT.

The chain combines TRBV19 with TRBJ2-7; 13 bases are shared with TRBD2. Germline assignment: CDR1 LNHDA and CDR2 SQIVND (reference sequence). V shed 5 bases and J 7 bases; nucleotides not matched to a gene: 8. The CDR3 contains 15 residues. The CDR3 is CASSSLAGGPREQYF. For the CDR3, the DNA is TGTGCCAGTAGTTCACTAGCGGGAGGGCCGAGGGAGCAGTACTTC.

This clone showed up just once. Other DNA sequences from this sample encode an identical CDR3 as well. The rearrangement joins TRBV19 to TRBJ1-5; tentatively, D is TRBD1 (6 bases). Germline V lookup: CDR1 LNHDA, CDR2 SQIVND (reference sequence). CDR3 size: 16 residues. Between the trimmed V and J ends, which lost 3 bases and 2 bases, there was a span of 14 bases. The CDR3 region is CASSIRGKGGNQPQHF. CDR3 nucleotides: TGTGCCAGTAGTATTAGGGGAAAGGGGGGCAATCAGCCCCAGCATTTT. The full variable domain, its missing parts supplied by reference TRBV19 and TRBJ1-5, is DGGITQSPKYLFRKEGQNVTLSCEQNLNHDAMYWYRQDPGQGLRLIYYSQIVNDFQKGDIAEGYSVSREKKESFPLTVTSAQKNPTAFYLCASSIRGKGGNQPQHFGDGTRLSIL.

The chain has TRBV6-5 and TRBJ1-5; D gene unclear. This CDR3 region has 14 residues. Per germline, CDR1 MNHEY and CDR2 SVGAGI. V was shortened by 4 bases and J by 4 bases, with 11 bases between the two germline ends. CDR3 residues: CASSSPRGNQPQHF. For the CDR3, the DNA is TGTGCCAGCAGTTCCCCGCGGGGAAATCAGCCCCAGCATTTT.

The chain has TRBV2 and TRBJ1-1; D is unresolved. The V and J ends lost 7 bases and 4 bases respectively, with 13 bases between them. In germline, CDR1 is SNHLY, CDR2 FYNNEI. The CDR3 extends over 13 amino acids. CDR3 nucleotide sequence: TGTGCCAGCATGGCGACCGGAGGCACTGAAGCTTTCTTT. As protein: CASMATGGTEAFF.

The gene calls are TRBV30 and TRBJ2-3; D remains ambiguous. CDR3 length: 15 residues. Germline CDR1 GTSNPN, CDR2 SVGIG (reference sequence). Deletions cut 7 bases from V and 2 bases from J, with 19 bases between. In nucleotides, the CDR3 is TGTGCCTCCCGAGCTGGCCGGACCCACACAGATACGCAGTATTTT. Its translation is CASRAGRTHTDTQYF.